These 24 T cell receptor beta chains originate from one sample sequenced in a study of cytomegalovirus exposure and HLA in healthy donors. Primers: 60 Vbeta forward and 13 Jbeta reverse. Profiled with immunoSEQ multiplex PCR; TCRdb holds only in-frame clones, not every one. The sample yields approximately 100,000 clones, under 80% seen once. The sequenced sample consisted of PBMCs. These TCRs come from a man aged 35 to 55 in good health and CMV-seronegative.

Written as DNA, the CDR3 is TGTGCCAGCAGCCAAGATGAGGGCTCATCCAGTGAGCAGTTCTTC. Translating it yields CASSQDEGSSSEQFF. The rearrangement uses TRBV4-2 and TRBJ2-1; D is possibly TRBD2 (5 bases). Trimming took 0 bases from V and 9 from J, leaving 15 bases between them. Germline CDR1 reads LGHNA; CDR2 reads YNFKEQ. The CDR3 runs to 15 residues.

The rearrangement links TRBV6-6 to TRBJ2-1, with TRBD1 identical over 8 bases. V trimming: 9 bases; J trimming: 6 bases; junction bases outside the gene matches: 10. Germline assignment: CDR1 MNHNY and CDR2 SVGAGI (reference sequence). The CDR3 extends over 14 amino acids. Here the CDR3 DNA reads TGTGCCAGTTACAGGGGGATTTCGGGCAATGAGCAGTTCTTC. Translation: CASYRGISGNEQFF.

V and J are TRBV4-1 and TRBJ1-2, with TRBD1 as a possible D gene (6 bases). In germline, CDR1 is MGHRA, CDR2 YSYEKL. Between the trimmed V and J ends, which lost 4 bases and 0 bases, there was a span of 12 bases. The CDR3 sequence is 15 residues long. CDR3 sequence (DNA): TGCGCCAGCAGCCCCGACAGGATTTCTAACTATGGCTACACCTTC. It encodes CASSPDRISNYGYTF.

J is TRBJ1-5 and V is TRBV10-1, with 10 bases that match TRBD1. Trimming removed 3 bases from V and 2 bases from J; junction bases left unmatched: 1. The CDR3 has 15 residues. CDR1 WNHNN and CDR2 SYGVQD come from the germline V gene (reference sequence). The CDR3 reads CASSDGTGGNQPQHF. The CDR3, as DNA: TGCGCCAGCAGTGATGGGACAGGGGGCAATCAGCCCCAGCATTTT.

This sequence joins TRBV6-6 and TRBJ2-2; D ambiguous. The CDR3 has 12 residues. The germline V and J ends were trimmed by 6 bases and 5 bases, with 7 bases remaining between them. The germline CDR1 and CDR2 sequences are MNHNY and SVGAGI (reference sequence). As DNA, the CDR3 is TGTGCCAGCAGAGAGTGGACCGGGGAGCTGTTTTTT. The encoded protein is CASREWTGELFF.

Concerning this clone: A junction boundary mismatches the germline segment, possibly from a read error. This chain joins TRBV7-9 and TRBJ2-5; 7 nucleotides match TRBD1. The CDR3 loop spans 17 amino acids. From germline, CDR1 is SEHNR and CDR2 FQNEAQ (reference sequence). The CDR3 region is CSSSFARGRIGEETQYF. The CDR3 nucleotides read TGTTCCAGCAGCTTTGCTAGGGGGCGCATAGGGGAAGAGACCCAGTACTTC. The full variable domain, its missing parts supplied by reference TRBV7-9 and TRBJ2-5, is DTGVSQNPRHKITKRGQNVTFRCDPISEHNRLYWYRQTLGQGPEFLTYFQNEAQLEKSRLLSDRFSAERPKGSFSTLEIQRTEQGDSAMYLCSSSFARGRIGEETQYFGPGTRLLVL.

This chain joins TRBV7-3 and TRBJ2-3; 8 nucleotides agree with TRBD1. V lost 5 bases, J lost 4 bases, and 14 bases stayed unmatched. Germline V gene lookup returns CDR1 SGHTA and CDR2 FQGTGA. This CDR3 region has 17 residues. CDR3 sequence reads: CASSQGQGMLGPDTQYF. In nucleotides, the CDR3 is TGTGCCAGCAGCCAAGGACAGGGCATGTTGGGCCCAGATACGCAGTATTTT.

This sequence joins TRBV19 and TRBJ1-1; D may be TRBD1 (6 bases). This CDR3 is 14 amino acids long. Per germline, CDR1 LNHDA and CDR2 SQIVND (reference sequence). Trimming cost V 3 bases and J 2 bases, with 10 bases left between them. The CDR3 spells CASSIRGGNTEAFF. In DNA form, the CDR3 reads TGTGCCAGTAGTATCAGGGGCGGTAACACTGAAGCTTTCTTT.

CDR3 sequence reads: CASSPLQGGTGELFF. For the CDR3, the DNA is TGTGCCAGCTCACCCTTGCAGGGTGGCACCGGGGAGCTGTTTTTT. The chain has TRBV18 and TRBJ2-2; D might be TRBD1 (5 bases). CDR1 is KGHSH, CDR2 LQKENI, per germline. This CDR3 spans 15 amino acids. V shed 3 bases and J shed 4 bases, with 12 bases lying between them.

This clone has a handful of counts. V and J are TRBV11-2 and TRBJ2-3; 9 bases fit TRBD2. Germline CDR1 and CDR2: SGHAT and FQNNGV. Germline trimming cut 0 bases from V and 14 bases from J; bases unmatched to any gene: 6. This CDR3 contains 13 residues. Written as DNA, the CDR3 is TGTGCCAGCAGCTTAGAGCTAGCGGGGCTCGGGTATTTT. This sequence encodes CASSLELAGLGYF.

About this clone itself: The germline gene is not matched at one end of the junction; a read error may be the cause. The chain carries TRBV7-9 and TRBJ1-5, with D tentatively TRBD1 (6 bases). CDR1 and CDR2 from the germline V gene are SEHNR and FQNEAQ (reference sequence). This CDR3 spans 15 amino acids. Here the CDR3 DNA reads TGTGCTAGCAGCTCAATCCAGGGGAGCAATCAGCCCCAGCATTTT. It is translated as CASSSIQGSNQPQHF.

V is TRBV7-2 and J is TRBJ2-1; tentatively, D is TRBD2 (6 bases). Trimming shortened V by 2 bases and J by 7 bases, and 15 bases separated the two germline ends. CDR1 is SGHTA and CDR2 is FQGNSA in the germline V gene. This CDR3 spans 15 amino acids. CDR3 sequence (DNA): TGTGCCAGCAGCTTAAGGTGGGGCCGGGGGAATGAGCAGTTCTTC. It is translated as CASSLRWGRGNEQFF.

The rearrangement links TRBV9 to TRBJ1-2, with D perhaps matching TRBD1 (5 bases). Germline V lookup: CDR1 SGDLS, CDR2 YYNGEE. The CDR3 contains 12 residues. V was cut by 0 bases and J by 8 bases, with 8 bases left in between. The CDR3 region has the DNA TGTGCCAGCAGCGTAGAGGGGAAAGGCTACACCTTC. It is translated as CASSVEGKGYTF. Using reference TRBV9 and TRBJ1-2 for the parts outside the CDR3, the full variable domain is DSGVTQTPKHLITATGQRVTLRCSPRSGDLSVYWYQQSLDQGLQFLIQYYNGEERAKGNILERFSAQQFPDLHSELNLSSLELGDSALYFCASSVEGKGYTFGSGTRLTVV.

The rearrangement links TRBV19 to TRBJ1-4; no definite D call. Trimming left V 3 bases short and J 0 bases short, with 8 bases between. Germline V CDR1 and CDR2: LNHDA, SQIVND (reference sequence). This CDR3 is 15 amino acids long. In DNA, the CDR3 is TGTGCCAGTAGTATCCAGGTGGCAACTAATGAAAAACTGTTTTTT. Its protein is CASSIQVATNEKLFF.

The chain joins TRBV28 to TRBJ2-3; D remains ambiguous. The V end was cut by 4 bases, the J end by 1 base, with 15 bases between. Germline CDR1 reads MDHEN; CDR2 reads SYDVKM. The CDR3 has 16 amino acids. The CDR3 region has the DNA TGTGCCAGCAGTTCTGCTAGTAAACTTCGCACAGATACGCAGTATTTT. It yields the protein CASSSASKLRTDTQYF.

V usage is TRBV10-3 and J usage is TRBJ1-1, with a tentative D call TRBD1 (5 bases). The V and J ends lost 2 bases and 4 bases respectively, with 14 bases between them. Germline V gene data show CDR1 as ENHRY and CDR2 as SYGVKD. CDR3 length: 15 residues. The CDR3 here is CAISEDPGGTTEAFF. CDR3 in DNA: TGTGCCATCAGTGAGGACCCCGGAGGGACCACTGAAGCTTTCTTT.

In DNA form, the CDR3 reads TGTGCCACCAGCCGCACAGGGGGTGATGGAAACACCATATATTTT. Translation gives CATSRTGGDGNTIYF. The rearrangement joins TRBV15 to TRBJ1-3; TRBD1 aligns across 8 bases. The CDR3 extends over 15 amino acids. The trim removed 5 bases at V and 3 bases at J, leaving 6 bases unmatched. The germline CDR1 and CDR2 sequences are LNHNV and YYDKDF (reference sequence).

In its sample, this clone was seen a few times. The gene calls are TRBV5-6 and TRBJ1-2, with 12 bases lining up with TRBD1. Germline V gives CDR1 SGHDT, CDR2 YYEEEE. This CDR3 has 17 amino acids. Trimming removed 2 bases from V and 4 bases from J; junction bases left unmatched: 9. CDR3 nucleotide sequence: TGTGCCAGCAGCTTTCCGGGACAGGGGGCGCCTGGCTATGGCTACACCTTC. Amino acids: CASSFPGQGAPGYGYTF. Drawing the rest from reference TRBV5-6 and TRBJ1-2, the complete variable domain is DAGVTQSPTHLIKTRGQQVTLRCSPKSGHDTVSWYQQALGQGPQFIFQYYEEEERQRGNFPDRFSGHQFPNYSSELNVNALLLGDSALYLCASSFPGQGAPGYGYTFGSGTRLTVV.

The table lists this clone with a count of one. The V gene is TRBV4-3, the J gene TRBJ1-4; D is undetermined. Germline V gene lookup returns CDR1 LGHNA and CDR2 YSLEER. V lost 0 bases and J 0 bases, leaving 11 bases between the germline ends. The CDR3 spans 17 residues. The CDR3 loop reads CASSQDLVLATNEKLFF. The CDR3 DNA follows: TGCGCCAGCAGCCAAGATCTAGTTCTCGCAACTAATGAAAAACTGTTTTTT.

The genes are TRBV2 and TRBJ2-7; D gene uncertain. Germline values: CDR1 SNHLY, CDR2 FYNNEI. V was cut by 5 bases and J by 2 bases, with 10 bases left in between. The CDR3 contains 13 residues. The CDR3 DNA reads TGTGCCAGCAGTTTGCCAGGCGCCTACGAGCAGTACTTC. Encoded protein: CASSLPGAYEQYF.

This chain joins TRBV7-9 and TRBJ1-1; the D is unclear. The germline V gene encodes CDR1 SEHNR and CDR2 FQNEAQ (reference sequence). V was clipped by 0 bases and J by 6 bases, with 5 bases between them. There are 12 residues in the CDR3. For the CDR3, the DNA is TGTGCCAGCAGCTTAGCGACACCTGAAGCTTTCTTT. Its translation: CASSLATPEAFF.

J is TRBJ2-1 and V is TRBV5-4; 12 bases are shared with TRBD2. J gave up 4 bases and V 4 bases, and 9 bases lay outside the gene matches. Germline loops: CDR1 SGHNT, CDR2 YYREEE (reference sequence). The CDR3 is made up of 17 amino acids. CDR3 nucleotides: TGTGCCAGCAGCACCCAACTAGCGGGGGGCCAGTACAATGAGCAGTTCTTC. It specifies CASSTQLAGGQYNEQFF.

This chain connects TRBV27 to TRBJ1-2, with D hard to call. Deletions cut 2 bases from V and 5 bases from J, with 15 bases between. The CDR3 totals 15 residues. Germline-derived CDR1 and CDR2 are MNHEY and SMNVEV (reference sequence). This CDR3 is CASSLAGGRPYGYTF. The CDR3 DNA sequence: TGTGCCAGCAGTTTAGCGGGTGGCAGGCCGTATGGCTACACCTTC.

The J gene is TRBJ1-2, the V gene TRBV28; 12 bases are a match to TRBD1. Germline loops: CDR1 MDHEN, CDR2 SYDVKM. The trim removed 6 bases at V and 5 bases at J, leaving 13 bases unmatched. The CDR3 covers 17 residues. The CDR3 sequence: CASSGSGDRGRVYGYTF. CDR3 nucleotide sequence: TGTGCCAGCAGCGGCTCTGGGGACAGGGGGCGCGTGTATGGCTACACCTTC.